This TCR beta chain emerged from a study of shared clonotypes between healthy human individuals. CDR1 is MNHEY, CDR2 SMNVEV, per germline (reference sequence). V gave up 2 bases and J gave up 6 bases, with 8 bases separating them. CDR3 length: 13 amino acids. Turning to this clone: Other DNA sequences of this sample code for an identical CDR3.

Libraries were prepared by immunoSEQ multiplex PCR; TCRdb keeps only in-frame clonotypes and omits some of them. The data show some 580,000 clones, roughly 97% seen once. Input material: naive CD4+ T cells sorted from blood. The subset here: CD45RA+ positively selected. This TCR came from a woman in her twenties or thirties in good health. The V call is TRBV27, the J call TRBJ1-5, with D uncertain. The CDR3, as DNA: TGTGCCAGCAGTTTAAGTGGAGGTCAGCCCCAGCATTTT. It encodes CASSLSGGQPQHF.